The source of this T cell receptor beta chain is a study of T cell changes during pregnancy in multiple sclerosis. The table came from immunoSEQ multiplex PCR; TCRdb's copy has only in-frame clones and leaves some out. The sample includes tens of thousands of clones, about 90% seen only once; the top ten take 1.5% to 2%. This clone was picked up one time. The CDR3 sequence is 12 residues long. The V gene's germline CDR1 is ENHRY and CDR2 SYGVKD. Deletions cut 2 bases from V and 7 bases from J, with 6 bases between. Here the sequenced sample was peripheral blood, taken in the first trimester of pregnancy. The source is a female donor in good health, enrolled as a control in a pregnancy study. The gene calls are TRBV10-3 and TRBJ2-1; D unresolved. CDR3 nucleotide sequence: TGTGCCATCAGTGAGAGCCGAAATGAGCAGTTCTTC. This translates into CAISESRNEQFF.